Shown below are 23 T cell receptor beta chains from a single sample sequenced in a study of blood T cell repertoires in COVID-19. Generated by immunoSEQ multiplex PCR, the TCRdb table keeps only in-frame clones and is missing some. The sample yields 120,000 or so clones, 74% seen once. Sample: peripheral blood. These receptors came from a man in his 60s with acute or convalescent COVID-19.

This clone is a singleton in its sample. The V call is TRBV11-3, the J call TRBJ2-3; perhaps TRBD2 as D (7 bases). The germline V gene has CDR1 SGHNT and CDR2 YENEEA. The germline V and J ends were trimmed by 0 bases and 5 bases, with 15 bases remaining between them. This CDR3 region has 16 residues. The CDR3 sequence is CASSLERGHGEDTQYF. The CDR3 DNA is TGTGCCAGCAGCTTAGAGCGGGGGCACGGGGAAGATACGCAGTATTTT.

The J gene is TRBJ1-2, the V gene TRBV2; D is ambiguous. CDR1 SNHLY and CDR2 FYNNEI come from the germline V gene. V was shortened by 6 bases and J by 8 bases, with 16 bases between the two germline ends. The CDR3 is 13 amino acids. DNA of the CDR3: TGTGCCAGCAGGGCCGACGGGGAGGGCGGCTACACCTTC. This gives the protein CASRADGEGGYTF.

The chain joins TRBV18 to TRBJ1-6; no clear D. Germline CDR1 and CDR2: KGHSH and LQKENI. The CDR3 has 16 amino acids. V was pared by 2 bases and J by 2 bases, with 10 bases between. Here the CDR3 reads CASSPAAEAYNSPLHF. For the CDR3, the DNA is TGTGCCAGCTCACCAGCCGCAGAGGCCTATAATTCACCCCTCCACTTT.

The rearrangement uses TRBV19 and TRBJ1-5; 8 bases map to TRBD1. Germline V gene lookup returns CDR1 LNHDA and CDR2 SQIVND (reference sequence). The V gene end was trimmed by 5 bases and the J gene end by 5 bases; junction bases not matched to a gene: 8. The CDR3 runs 15 residues. The CDR3 loop is CASSERTGKYQPQHF. CDR3 DNA sequence: TGTGCCAGTAGTGAAAGGACAGGGAAATATCAGCCCCAGCATTTT.

This chain joins TRBV11-2 and TRBJ2-3; TRBD2 is a possible D gene (6 bases). CDR3 size: 14 residues. The V and J ends lost 5 bases and 0 bases respectively, with 9 bases between them. Germline values: CDR1 SGHAT, CDR2 FQNNGV. CDR3 amino acids: CASSPGTSTDTQYF. CDR3 DNA sequence: TGTGCCAGCAGCCCCGGGACTAGCACAGATACGCAGTATTTT.

This sequence joins TRBV2 and TRBJ1-1; no clear D. Germline values: CDR1 SNHLY, CDR2 FYNNEI. V lost 2 bases, J lost 0 bases, and 7 bases lay in between. This CDR3 is built from 14 residues. The CDR3 nucleotides are TGTGCCAGCAGTGAACAGGTAATGAACACTGAAGCTTTCTTT. This sequence encodes CASSEQVMNTEAFF.

The genes are TRBV14 and TRBJ1-1, with a weak D call TRBD1 (6 bases). The germline gives CDR1 SGHDN, CDR2 FVKESK. With 6 bases removed from V and 1 base from J, the gap between germline ends came to 9 bases. This CDR3 comprises 13 residues. CDR3 sequence (DNA): TGTGCCAGCAGTCGGACAGAGAACACTGAAGCTTTCTTT. It is translated as CASSRTENTEAFF.

This clone was seen more than once but under ten times. The rearrangement links TRBV6-5 to TRBJ2-4; 13 bases agree with TRBD2. Germline CDR1 is MNHEY and CDR2 is SVGAGI. The V gene end was trimmed by 10 bases and the J gene end by 2 bases; junction bases not matched to a gene: 5. The CDR3 has 15 amino acids. The CDR3 nucleotides read TGTGCCACCGTACTAGCGGGAGGGCCCAAAAACATTCAGTACTTC. Encoded protein: CATVLAGGPKNIQYF.

The V gene is TRBV27, the J gene TRBJ2-7; 11 positions agree with TRBD2. This CDR3 comprises 15 residues. CDR1 is MNHEY and CDR2 is SMNVEV in the germline V gene (reference sequence). The V segment lost 5 bases and the J segment 7 bases; nucleotides outside the gene matches: 10. For the CDR3, the DNA is TGTGCCAGCAGTGCGGGACTAGCGGAGAGGGGGGAGCAGTACTTC. It yields the protein CASSAGLAERGEQYF.

The chain uses TRBV5-1 and TRBJ2-2, with no clear D. Germline-derived CDR1 and CDR2 are SGHRS and YFSETQ. The CDR3 length is 15 residues. V shed 4 bases and J shed 0 bases, with 10 bases lying between them. This CDR3 is CASSGTATNTGELFF. The CDR3 bases are TGCGCCAGCAGCGGTACAGCTACGAACACCGGGGAGCTGTTTTTT.

The rearrangement links TRBV5-1 to TRBJ2-7, with TRBD2 matching 10 bases. J gave up 5 bases and V 1 base, and 6 bases lay outside the gene matches. This CDR3 contains 15 residues. Per germline, CDR1 SGHRS and CDR2 YFSETQ. The CDR3 here is CASSLPSGSLDEQYF. The CDR3, as DNA: TGCGCCAGCAGCTTGCCTAGCGGGAGTCTCGACGAGCAGTACTTC.

This clone was seen a few times. The chain carries TRBV7-8 and TRBJ1-1, with D unclear. V shed 6 bases and J shed 4 bases, with 12 bases lying between them. CDR3 length equals 13 residues. Per the germline V gene, CDR1 is SGHVS and CDR2 is FQNEAQ. The CDR3 sequence: CASRAGSSTEAFF. Here the CDR3 DNA reads TGTGCCAGCAGGGCGGGGAGCAGCACTGAAGCTTTCTTT.

This rearrangement joins TRBV29-1 to TRBJ2-7; D ambiguous. CDR1 is SQVTM and CDR2 is ANQGSEA in the germline V gene. The CDR3 has 13 amino acids. Trimming took 4 bases from V and 7 from J, leaving 17 bases between them. CDR3 nucleotides: TGCAGCGTTGGTCCCAACCTCGCAGGAGAGCAGTACTTC. Its protein is CSVGPNLAGEQYF.

This chain connects TRBV6-1 to TRBJ2-3, with D possibly matching TRBD2 (7 bases). V was clipped by 0 bases and J by 6 bases, with 16 bases between them. Germline CDR1 and CDR2: MNHNS and SASEGT. The CDR3 contains 16 residues. The CDR3 DNA sequence: TGTGCCAGCAGTGAAGCTTGGACTAGAGGGGGGGATACGCAGTATTTT. Its protein product is CASSEAWTRGGDTQYF.

The chain joins TRBV4-2 to TRBJ1-1; a possible D gene is TRBD1 (6 bases). Between the trimmed V and J ends, which lost 3 bases and 5 bases, there was a span of 16 bases. This CDR3 is 15 amino acids long. Germline V gives CDR1 LGHNA, CDR2 YNFKEQ. The CDR3 loop is CASSQETGRVTEAFF. DNA for the CDR3: TGTGCCAGCAGCCAGGAAACAGGGAGGGTGACTGAAGCTTTCTTT.

The chain recombines TRBV30 with TRBJ2-2, with D perhaps TRBD1 (6 bases). The CDR3 runs 14 residues. Deletions cut 5 bases from V and 6 bases from J, with 16 bases between. Looked up from germline, CDR1 is GTSNPN and CDR2 is SVGIG (reference sequence). The CDR3 DNA is TGTGCCTGGGGTCGAAACAGGGTAGCCGGGGAGCTGTTTTTT. It encodes CAWGRNRVAGELFF.

V is TRBV12-5 and J is TRBJ1-2; 7 bases agree with TRBD1. CDR1 is LGHNT, CDR2 FRNRAP, per germline. The J segment lost 0 bases and the V segment lost 2 bases, leaving 9 bases of the junction unmatched. CDR3 size: 17 residues. CDR3 sequence (DNA): TGTGCTAGTGGTTTGTCACAGGGGCAGGGAGCTAACTATGGCTACACCTTC. This encodes CASGLSQGQGANYGYTF.

The gene calls are TRBV29-1 and TRBJ2-2, with D perhaps TRBD2 (5 bases). The germline V and J ends were trimmed by 0 bases and 0 bases, with 14 bases remaining between them. The CDR3 length is 17 residues. Germline CDR1 is SQVTM and CDR2 is ANQGSEA. DNA for the CDR3: TGCAGCGTTGAAGATCGAGGCGGGCCTACGAACACCGGGGAGCTGTTTTTT. This gives the protein CSVEDRGGPTNTGELFF.

In its sample, this clone was seen many times. The chain carries TRBV6-1 and TRBJ1-5; D is unclear. V was pared by 2 bases and J by 6 bases, with 14 bases between. CDR1 and CDR2 (germline): MNHNS, SASEGT. The CDR3 has 15 amino acids. CDR3: CASSESQVTGQPQHF. The CDR3 nucleotides are TGTGCCAGCAGTGAATCTCAGGTAACCGGTCAGCCCCAGCATTTT.

The V call is TRBV7-9, the J call TRBJ1-1, with D perhaps matching TRBD1 (6 bases). The CDR3 extends over 14 amino acids. Trimming took 5 bases from V and 0 from J, leaving 10 bases between them. Germline V lookup: CDR1 SEHNR, CDR2 FQNEAQ (reference sequence). This CDR3 reads CASSPGVLNTEAFF. In DNA form, the CDR3 reads TGTGCCAGCAGCCCAGGGGTGTTGAACACTGAAGCTTTCTTT.

This chain connects TRBV15 to TRBJ2-3; D unclear. The germline V gene has CDR1 LNHNV and CDR2 YYDKDF (reference sequence). The CDR3 consists of 13 residues. V lost 6 bases, J lost 5 bases, and 12 bases lay in between. CDR3 residues: CATSRSAEDTQYF. The CDR3 DNA reads TGTGCCACCAGTCGCTCGGCGGAAGATACGCAGTATTTT.

The chain employs TRBV7-2 and TRBJ2-7, with no clear D. Looked up from germline, CDR1 is SGHTA and CDR2 is FQGNSA. Between the trimmed V and J ends, which lost 1 base and 2 bases, there was a span of 9 bases. The CDR3 has 14 residues. The CDR3 nucleotides are TGTGCCAGCAGCTTAGAAAGCCTCGCCTACGAGCAGTACTTC. Amino acid sequence: CASSLESLAYEQYF.

The rearrangement joins TRBV27 to TRBJ2-2; 8 bases are a match to TRBD1. The germline V gene has CDR1 MNHEY and CDR2 SMNVEV (reference sequence). This CDR3 spans 15 amino acids. Trimming removed 4 bases from V and 6 bases from J; junction bases left unmatched: 7. This chain's CDR3 is CASSSRQGFSGELFF. The CDR3 DNA reads as TGTGCCAGCAGTTCGCGACAGGGGTTTTCCGGGGAGCTGTTTTTT.